Below are 21 T cell receptor beta chains sequenced from a single sample in a study of CD8+ T cells in alopecia areata. Extracted from the samples, RNA was reverse transcribed into cDNA to serve as the sequencing template. Sequenced by immunoSEQ multiplex PCR; TCRdb stores in-frame clones only, minus some. The sample has about 200,000 clones; roughly three fifths are singletons. The specimen sequenced was CD8+ T cells sorted from blood. Receptors were obtained from a human donor in good health.

CDR3 loop: CASKGQPNNEQFF. In DNA form, the CDR3 reads TGTGCCAGCAAGGGACAGCCAAACAATGAGCAGTTCTTC. V is TRBV6-6 and J is TRBJ2-1; 7 nucleotides align to TRBD1. The J segment lost 5 bases and the V segment lost 7 bases, leaving 5 bases of the junction unmatched. CDR3 length: 13 amino acids. The germline CDR1 and CDR2 sequences are MNHNY and SVGAGI (reference sequence).

The table lists this clone with a few counts. The CDR3 DNA reads as TGTGCCAGCAGTCTCACGAACTTTGGGGCCAACGTCCTGACTTTC. It encodes CASSLTNFGANVLTF. V gene TRBV28 combines with J gene TRBJ2-6; D gene ambiguous. V lost 5 bases to trimming and J lost 3 bases, with 11 bases between them. The CDR3 loop spans 15 amino acids. Germline CDR1 is MDHEN and CDR2 is SYDVKM.

Regarding this clone: This same CDR3 is encoded by further DNA sequences in the sample. The genes are TRBV29-1 and TRBJ2-7; maybe TRBD2 (6 bases). Trimming cost V 0 bases and J 4 bases, with 10 bases left between them. The length of the CDR3 is 13 residues. Germline V gives CDR1 SQVTM, CDR2 ANQGSEA. The CDR3, as DNA: TGCAGCGTTGAAGAGGGGAGGTCTTACGAGCAGTACTTC. Translating it yields CSVEEGRSYEQYF.

The rearrangement uses TRBV9 and TRBJ2-1; no definite D call. Looked up from germline, CDR1 is SGDLS and CDR2 is YYNGEE. Trimming cost V 4 bases and J 8 bases, with 19 bases left between them. CDR3 length: 15 amino acids. The CDR3 here is CASSPRGRTIDEQFF. The CDR3 DNA is TGTGCCAGCAGCCCCCGTGGACGGACGATTGATGAGCAGTTCTTC.

The chain recombines TRBV4-1 with TRBJ2-3; TRBD1 agrees at 7 bases. The germline CDR1 and CDR2 sequences are MGHRA and YSYEKL. The V segment lost 1 base and the J segment 6 bases; nucleotides outside the gene matches: 10. This CDR3 has 16 amino acids. The CDR3 nucleotides read TGCGCCAGCAGCCAAGCTTGGGACAGACTATTTGATACGCAGTATTTT. It yields the protein CASSQAWDRLFDTQYF.

V usage is TRBV2 and J usage is TRBJ2-1, with D possibly being TRBD1 (5 bases). This CDR3 comprises 17 residues. The germline V gene encodes CDR1 SNHLY and CDR2 FYNNEI. The V end was cut by 6 bases, the J end by 0 bases, with 18 bases between. CDR3 bases: TGTGCCAGCAGCGAACCTTCGACAGTCCTCTCCTACAATGAGCAGTTCTTC. It encodes CASSEPSTVLSYNEQFF.

The V gene is TRBV4-1, the J gene TRBJ1-2; 8 nucleotides line up with TRBD1. The CDR3 extends over 15 amino acids. Germline CDR1 is MGHRA and CDR2 is YSYEKL. Unmatched junction bases numbered 8, after V lost 2 bases and J lost 6 bases. In DNA form, the CDR3 reads TGCGCCAGCAGCCAAACTCAGGGGGCGCGGGATGGCTACACCTTC. Amino acids: CASSQTQGARDGYTF.

This chain connects TRBV7-9 to TRBJ2-1, with 9 nucleotides matching TRBD2. This CDR3 is 14 amino acids long. V was pared by 5 bases and J by 5 bases, with 4 bases of the junction left unmatched. Germline V gives CDR1 SEHNR, CDR2 FQNEAQ (reference sequence). This chain's CDR3 is CASSEAGGHNEQFF. CDR3 sequence (DNA): TGTGCCAGCAGCGAGGCGGGGGGGCACAATGAGCAGTTCTTC.

The chain uses TRBV2 and TRBJ2-3; TRBD2 agrees at 14 bases. Germline V gene lookup returns CDR1 SNHLY and CDR2 FYNNEI. This CDR3 region has 16 residues. With V trimmed by 6 bases and J by 2 bases, 4 bases remained unmatched. CDR3 sequence: CASRGTSGGLTDTQYF. The DNA of the CDR3 is TGTGCCAGCAGGGGGACTAGCGGGGGACTCACAGATACGCAGTATTTT.

Only a few counts were recorded for this clone. The rearrangement joins TRBV5-4 to TRBJ2-1; D is uncertain. Trimming removed 4 bases at V and 10 bases at J, with 12 bases between. This CDR3 has 12 residues. Germline loops: CDR1 SGHNT, CDR2 YYREEE (reference sequence). In DNA form, the CDR3 reads TGTGCCAGCAGCGACCCGCCCGGAGAGCAGTTCTTC. Its protein product is CASSDPPGEQFF.

The gene calls are TRBV7-2 and TRBJ2-5, with 14 bases aligning to TRBD2. The CDR3 has 16 amino acids. Germline CDR1 is SGHTA and CDR2 is FQGNSA. The J segment lost 5 bases and the V segment lost 5 bases, leaving 7 bases of the junction unmatched. The DNA of the CDR3 is TGTGCCAGCAGCCGGGGACTAGCGGGGGTAGGGGAGACCCAGTACTTC. This translates into CASSRGLAGVGETQYF.

The rearrangement uses TRBV6-5 and TRBJ1-5; D unclear. Germline-derived CDR1 and CDR2 are MNHEY and SVGAGI. Trimming cost V 6 bases and J 1 base, with 13 bases left between them. The CDR3 extends over 15 amino acids. CDR3 DNA: TGTGCCAGCAGCCCCTCCCCCGAGAGCAATCAGCCCCAGCATTTT. Encoded protein: CASSPSPESNQPQHF.

The chain couples TRBV7-9 to TRBJ1-2; D perhaps matches TRBD1 (5 bases). The CDR3 is 13 residues long. Trimming cost V 5 bases and J 2 bases, with 9 bases left between them. Germline values: CDR1 SEHNR, CDR2 FQNEAQ (reference sequence). The CDR3 nucleotides are TGTGCCAGCAGCCGAGGGGTGAACTATGGCTACACCTTC. Translated, it gives CASSRGVNYGYTF.

This clone was picked up a small number of times. The chain employs TRBV5-4 and TRBJ2-7, with D uncertain. The germline gives CDR1 SGHNT, CDR2 YYREEE (reference sequence). CDR3 length: 15 residues. The germline V and J ends were trimmed by 4 bases and 0 bases, with 14 bases remaining between them. The CDR3 protein is CASSIPTGSSYEQYF. CDR3 sequence (DNA): TGTGCCAGCAGCATCCCGACGGGCTCCTCCTACGAGCAGTACTTC.

The table lists this clone with a few counts. The CDR3 DNA follows: TGTGCCAGCAGCCGAAGTGTCACCGGGGAGCTGTTTTTT. This sequence encodes CASSRSVTGELFF. The chain carries TRBV28 and TRBJ2-2; D gene ambiguous. From germline, CDR1 is MDHEN and CDR2 SYDVKM. Trimming took 6 bases from V and 4 from J, leaving 9 bases between them. The CDR3 contains 13 residues.

A few counts support this clone. V and J are TRBV25-1 and TRBJ2-5; 13 bases map to TRBD2. The J segment lost 4 bases and the V segment lost 8 bases, leaving 7 bases of the junction unmatched. Germline assignment: CDR1 MGHDK and CDR2 SYGVNS. The CDR3 loop spans 15 amino acids. This CDR3 is CASAGTSGEGETQYF. As DNA, the CDR3 is TGTGCCAGCGCCGGGACTAGCGGGGAGGGAGAGACCCAGTACTTC.

This clone was seen more than once but under ten times. The genes are TRBV10-3 and TRBJ1-5; D gene ambiguous. The CDR3 sequence is 12 residues long. V was trimmed by 3 bases and J by 6 bases, leaving 6 bases between them. Germline V gene data show CDR1 as ENHRY and CDR2 as SYGVKD. CDR3 bases: TGTGCCATCAGTGACGTAGGTCAGCCCCAGCATTTT. This translates into CAISDVGQPQHF.

This sequence joins TRBV6-9 and TRBJ2-7, with D possibly matching TRBD1 (5 bases). Germline CDR1 reads MNHGY; CDR2 reads SVAAGI. This CDR3 is 13 amino acids long. Trimming took 2 bases from V and 6 from J, leaving 11 bases between them. CDR3 coding DNA: TGTGCCAGCAGTTATAGCTGCAGGGTCGAGCAGTACTTC. This gives the protein CASSYSCRVEQYF.

This clone appeared a few times. The CDR3 spells CASSLADGYIQYF. The CDR3, as DNA: TGTGCCAGCAGCTTAGCGGATGGGTACATTCAGTACTTC. The rearrangement uses TRBV7-9 and TRBJ2-4; D unclear. The CDR3 covers 13 residues. Germline loops: CDR1 SEHNR, CDR2 FQNEAQ (reference sequence). Trimming removed 0 bases from V and 8 bases from J, with 8 bases in between.

This clone was observed a few times. V gene TRBV29-1 combines with J gene TRBJ2-3; D gene unclear. Germline V gene data show CDR1 as SQVTM and CDR2 as ANQGSEA. V shed 3 bases and J shed 0 bases, with 7 bases lying between them. The CDR3 totals 13 residues. The CDR3 loop is CSVEGLSTDTQYF. In nucleotides, the CDR3 is TGCAGCGTTGAGGGGTTAAGCACAGATACGCAGTATTTT.

The CDR3 DNA reads as TGTGCCAGCAGCCCAGCATTGGTTAACACCGGGGAGCTGTTTTTT. Protein product: CASSPALVNTGELFF. The chain combines TRBV7-9 with TRBJ2-2; D remains unclear. Between the trimmed V and J ends, which lost 5 bases and 2 bases, there was a span of 12 bases. The CDR3 runs to 15 residues. Germline V gene data show CDR1 as SEHNR and CDR2 as FQNEAQ (reference sequence).